These 7 T cell receptor beta chains came from one sample sequenced in a study of blood T cell repertoires in COVID-19. Clones were read by immunoSEQ multiplex PCR, and TCRdb kept only the in-frame ones, dropping some. Among 220,000 or so clones listed, roughly 80% were seen once. Sequencing was carried out using peripheral blood. These receptors were taken from a woman between 70 and 85 years old with acute or convalescent COVID-19.

This clone was detected a few times. This chain joins TRBV3-1 (or the pseudogene TRBV3-2) and TRBJ2-1, with a possible D match to TRBD2 (5 bases). CDR3 size: 15 residues. The V end was cut by 2 bases, the J end by 2 bases, with 10 bases between. CDR1 and CDR2 (germline): LGHDT, YNNKEL (reference sequence). This CDR3 reads CASSQFSGTYNEQFF. The CDR3 DNA sequence: TGTGCCAGCAGCCAATTTTCCGGGACCTACAATGAGCAGTTCTTC.

The genes are TRBV3-1 (or the pseudogene TRBV3-2) and TRBJ2-7; 7 nucleotides line up with TRBD1. Per germline, CDR1 LGHDT and CDR2 YNNKEL (reference sequence). Germline trimming cut 0 bases from V and 4 bases from J; bases unmatched to any gene: 0. The CDR3 is 13 residues long. CDR3 protein: CASSQEQGYEQYF. In nucleotides, the CDR3 is TGTGCCAGCAGCCAAGAACAGGGGTACGAGCAGTACTTC.

The chain joins TRBV12-1 to TRBJ2-3; the table's D call of TRBD2 was not tested on the DNA. TRBV12-1 is termed a pseudogene. This CDR3 is 17 amino acids long. The CDR3 coding sequence is TGTGCCAGCAGCTTTGGCTCGAGGCGGCTGGACACAGATACGCAGTATTTT. Translating gives CASSFGSRRLDTDTQYF.

The rearrangement joins TRBV5-6 to TRBJ2-1; TRBD1 is a possible D gene (5 bases). The CDR3 extends over 16 amino acids. CDR1 is SGHDT and CDR2 is YYEEEE in the germline V gene. V shed 0 bases and J shed 0 bases, with 10 bases lying between them. The CDR3 bases are TGTGCCAGCAGCTTGGGGGGCATCGTCTCCTACAATGAGCAGTTCTTC. This translates into CASSLGGIVSYNEQFF. The entire variable domain, with the rest obtained from reference TRBV5-6 and TRBJ2-1, is as follows: DAGVTQSPTHLIKTRGQQVTLRCSPKSGHDTVSWYQQALGQGPQFIFQYYEEEERQRGNFPDRFSGHQFPNYSSELNVNALLLGDSALYLCASSLGGIVSYNEQFFGPGTRLTVL.

This chain uses TRBV18 with TRBJ1-6, with D tentatively TRBD1 (6 bases). This CDR3 has 16 amino acids. Between the trimmed V and J ends, which lost 5 bases and 7 bases, there was a span of 18 bases. In germline, CDR1 is KGHSH, CDR2 LQKENI. The CDR3 coding sequence is TGTGCCAGCTCAGAGTTCTCCGACAGGCAGAATTCACCCCTCCACTTT. Its protein is CASSEFSDRQNSPLHF.

This sequence joins TRBV19 and TRBJ2-7; TRBD1 agrees at 10 bases. Germline V gene lookup returns CDR1 LNHDA and CDR2 SQIVND (reference sequence). The CDR3 totals 15 residues. Trimming at V came to 6 bases and at J to 4 bases, leaving 9 bases not matched to a gene. For the CDR3, the DNA is TGTGCCAGTAGCAACCCGGGACAGGGGCAATACGAGCAGTACTTC. This sequence encodes CASSNPGQGQYEQYF.

The chain employs TRBV6-4 and TRBJ1-4, with 7 bases aligning to TRBD1. V lost 7 bases and J lost 14; bases outside the gene matches: 16. This CDR3 region has 14 residues. Germline V gives CDR1 MRHNA, CDR2 SNTAGT. The CDR3 DNA follows: TGTGCCAGCACGGGTGACAGGGACCAGAAACATCTGTTTTTT. Its translation is CASTGDRDQKHLFF.